The rows below give T cell receptor beta chains drawn from one sample of a study of T-cell reconstitution after alpha-beta-depleted transplantation in children. TCRdb re-called the PCR reads through MiXCR, storing one row per CDR3 protein. The top ten hold about 9.5% of the sample, which has approximately 270,000 distinct CDR3 sequences, almost 10% seen once. The sequenced sample was PBMCs from the stem cell graft donor, obtained from the stem cell graft. Receptor source: a human donor who donated a stem cell graft to a child with SCID. The CDR3 runs from the conserved cysteine through the conserved F or W. D genes are given only for firm matches. A row's size may be missing; if present it is once, few, many or a size class.

d_call: -
j_call: TRBJ2-5
clone_size: many
v_call: TRBV5-1
cdr3_length: 13
cdr3_nt: TGCGCCAGCAGCCTTGGGCTGATAGAGACCCAGTACTTC
cdr3_aa: CASSLGLIETQYF

d_call: TRBD1
j_call: TRBJ2-1
clone_size: few
v_call: TRBV5-1
cdr3_length: 15
cdr3_nt: TGCGCCAGCAGCTTGGAAGGACAGGGGGCTAATGAGCAGTTCTTC
cdr3_aa: CASSLEGQGANEQFF

d_call: -
j_call: TRBJ2-1
clone_size: -
v_call: TRBV5-1
cdr3_length: 17
cdr3_nt: TGCGCCAGCAGCTTGGGCCTTAGACTAGGGACCTACAATGAGCAGTTCTTC
cdr3_aa: CASSLGLRLGTYNEQFF

d_call: TRBD2
j_call: TRBJ2-7
clone_size: few
v_call: TRBV10-3
cdr3_length: 13
cdr3_nt: TGTGCCATCAGTCTCGGGGGGGCGTACGAGCAGTACTTC
cdr3_aa: CAISLGGAYEQYF

d_call: -
j_call: TRBJ1-4
clone_size: few
v_call: TRBV5-1
cdr3_length: 12
cdr3_nt: TGCGCCAGCAGCTTGGCTAATGAAAAACTGTTTTTT
cdr3_aa: CASSLANEKLFF

d_call: TRBD2
j_call: TRBJ2-1
clone_size: -
v_call: TRBV9
cdr3_length: 19
cdr3_nt: TGTGCCAGCAGCGCGCCGGGACTAGCGGGGGGGCCCTCCTACAATGAGCAGTTCTTC
cdr3_aa: CASSAPGLAGGPSYNEQFF

d_call: -
j_call: TRBJ2-1
clone_size: many
v_call: TRBV5-5
cdr3_length: 16
cdr3_nt: TGTGCCAGCAGCTTGTATCCAGGCCGCTCCTACAATGAGCAGTTCTTC
cdr3_aa: CASSLYPGRSYNEQFF

d_call: TRBD1
j_call: TRBJ1-1
clone_size: -
v_call: TRBV5-1
cdr3_length: 19
cdr3_nt: TGCGCCAGCAGCTTGGGGGGACAGGGTGGTAAAACCCTAACGACTGAAGCTTTCTTT
cdr3_aa: CASSLGGQGGKTLTTEAFF

d_call: TRBD1
j_call: TRBJ2-7
clone_size: many
v_call: TRBV20-1
cdr3_length: 15
cdr3_nt: TGCAGTGCTAGCCCCCGGGACAGGGGGGACTACGAGCAGTACTTC
cdr3_aa: CSASPRDRGDYEQYF

d_call: -
j_call: TRBJ2-5
clone_size: few
v_call: TRBV9
cdr3_length: 14
cdr3_nt: TGTGCCAGCAGCCGTAGGGCGGAACAAGAGACCCAGTACTTC
cdr3_aa: CASSRRAEQETQYF

d_call: TRBD1
j_call: TRBJ2-1
clone_size: many
v_call: TRBV7-7
cdr3_length: 17
cdr3_nt: TGTGCTAGCAGCTTGGATCTACAGGGGGCTCAAACCAATGAGCAGTTCTTC
cdr3_aa: CASSLDLQGAQTNEQFF

d_call: TRBD1
j_call: TRBJ1-6
clone_size: few
v_call: TRBV11-1
cdr3_length: 16
cdr3_nt: TGTGCCAGCAGCGCTCGGACAGGGAAGATGGATTCACCCCTCCACTTT
cdr3_aa: CASSARTGKMDSPLHF

d_call: TRBD1
j_call: TRBJ2-1
clone_size: -
v_call: TRBV3-1
cdr3_length: 15
cdr3_nt: TGTGCCAGCAGCCAGAGACAGGGGGCCCCCAATGAGCAGTTCTTC
cdr3_aa: CASSQRQGAPNEQFF

d_call: -
j_call: TRBJ2-2
clone_size: -
v_call: TRBV20-1
cdr3_length: 13
cdr3_nt: TGCAGTGCTAGAGATTGGTCCACCGGGGAGCTGTTTTTT
cdr3_aa: CSARDWSTGELFF

d_call: TRBD1
j_call: TRBJ2-5
clone_size: many
v_call: TRBV5-1
cdr3_length: 16
cdr3_nt: TGCGCCAGCAGCTTGTCCCCACAGGGGGCAGGGGAGACCCAGTACTTC
cdr3_aa: CASSLSPQGAGETQYF

d_call: TRBD1
j_call: TRBJ2-7
clone_size: -
v_call: TRBV6-2/TRBV6-3
cdr3_length: 14
cdr3_nt: TGTGCCAGCAGTTTGGTGGGACAGGGATCCGAGCAGTACTTC
cdr3_aa: CASSLVGQGSEQYF

d_call: -
j_call: TRBJ2-1
clone_size: many
v_call: TRBV20-1
cdr3_length: 16
cdr3_nt: TGCAGTGCTAGAGTTAGCGACCCGAGCTCCTACAATGAGCAGTTCTTC
cdr3_aa: CSARVSDPSSYNEQFF

d_call: -
j_call: TRBJ1-2
clone_size: -
v_call: TRBV20-1
cdr3_length: 14
cdr3_nt: TGCAGTGCTAGCCAGGCCCTGGTAATGGATGGCTACACCTTC
cdr3_aa: CSASQALVMDGYTF

d_call: -
j_call: TRBJ2-5
clone_size: -
v_call: TRBV10-3
cdr3_length: 11
cdr3_nt: TGTGCCATCAGTGAGTCGGAGACCCAGTACTTC
cdr3_aa: CAISESETQYF

d_call: -
j_call: TRBJ1-3
clone_size: -
v_call: TRBV6-5
cdr3_length: 16
cdr3_nt: TGTGCCAGCAGTTACAGCCTGGAAAGCTCTGGAAACACCATATATTTT
cdr3_aa: CASSYSLESSGNTIYF

d_call: TRBD1
j_call: TRBJ2-7
clone_size: -
v_call: TRBV6-1
cdr3_length: 14
cdr3_nt: TGTGCCAGCACTATGGACAGGGAGTCCTACGAGCAGTACTTC
cdr3_aa: CASTMDRESYEQYF

d_call: TRBD2
j_call: TRBJ2-3
clone_size: -
v_call: TRBV12-3/TRBV12-4
cdr3_length: 15
cdr3_nt: TGTGCCAGCAGTTTTGCAGCGGGGGGCTCAGATACGCAGTATTTT
cdr3_aa: CASSFAAGGSDTQYF

d_call: -
j_call: TRBJ2-7
clone_size: few
v_call: TRBV29-1
cdr3_length: 13
cdr3_nt: TGCAGCGTTGTAACAGTGGACCCCTACGAGCAGTACTTC
cdr3_aa: CSVVTVDPYEQYF

d_call: TRBD2
j_call: TRBJ2-1
clone_size: few
v_call: TRBV9
cdr3_length: 16
cdr3_nt: TGTGCCAGCAGCGTCCCGGGGGCGGGGGGCCCTAATGAGCAGTTCTTC
cdr3_aa: CASSVPGAGGPNEQFF

d_call: -
j_call: TRBJ2-7
clone_size: few
v_call: TRBV27
cdr3_length: 13
cdr3_nt: TGTGCCAGCAGTTCGGGACCGCCCTACGAGCAGTACTTC
cdr3_aa: CASSSGPPYEQYF

d_call: -
j_call: TRBJ2-2
clone_size: few
v_call: TRBV12-3/TRBV12-4
cdr3_length: 14
cdr3_nt: TGTGCCAGCATCACTGGGTGGGGGGTCGGGGAGCTGTTTTTT
cdr3_aa: CASITGWGVGELFF

d_call: -
j_call: TRBJ2-7
clone_size: -
v_call: TRBV12-3/TRBV12-4
cdr3_length: 14
cdr3_nt: TGTGCCAGCAGTTTGGGCGGGCCCATCTACGAGCAGTACTTC
cdr3_aa: CASSLGGPIYEQYF

d_call: -
j_call: TRBJ2-1
clone_size: -
v_call: TRBV20-1
cdr3_length: 15
cdr3_nt: TGCAGTGCTAGAGATCCCAGACGGCAGGCATGGGAGCAGTTCTTC
cdr3_aa: CSARDPRRQAWEQFF

d_call: -
j_call: TRBJ1-2
clone_size: -
v_call: TRBV12-3/TRBV12-4
cdr3_length: 15
cdr3_nt: TGTGCCAGCAGTTTAGACGCCAGGATACCCTATGGCTACACCTTC
cdr3_aa: CASSLDARIPYGYTF

d_call: -
j_call: TRBJ2-1
clone_size: -
v_call: TRBV7-7
cdr3_length: 13
cdr3_nt: TGTGCTAGCAGTTTGGGACTCCTCAATGAGCAGTTCTTC
cdr3_aa: CASSLGLLNEQFF

d_call: TRBD1
j_call: TRBJ2-5
clone_size: few
v_call: TRBV7-9
cdr3_length: 14
cdr3_nt: TGTGCCAGCAGCCCGGGACAGTACCAAGAGACCCAGTACTTC
cdr3_aa: CASSPGQYQETQYF

d_call: TRBD1
j_call: TRBJ2-5
clone_size: few
v_call: TRBV20-1
cdr3_length: 11
cdr3_nt: TGCAGCCAGGGGGCTGGAGAGACCCAGTACTTC
cdr3_aa: CSQGAGETQYF

d_call: -
j_call: TRBJ2-3
clone_size: many
v_call: TRBV9
cdr3_length: 15
cdr3_nt: TGTGCCAGCAGCTTAGATGGACAGTACACAGATACGCAGTATTTT
cdr3_aa: CASSLDGQYTDTQYF

d_call: TRBD2
j_call: TRBJ2-5
clone_size: -
v_call: TRBV5-1
cdr3_length: 14
cdr3_nt: TGCGCCAGCCGACTAGCGGGGGGTGAAGAGACCCAGTACTTC
cdr3_aa: CASRLAGGEETQYF

d_call: TRBD1
j_call: TRBJ1-6
clone_size: -
v_call: TRBV5-1
cdr3_length: 17
cdr3_nt: TGCGCCAGCAGCTTGGACACGGGGACAGCTCAGAATTCACCCCTCCACTTT
cdr3_aa: CASSLDTGTAQNSPLHF

d_call: -
j_call: TRBJ2-3
clone_size: few
v_call: TRBV12-3/TRBV12-4
cdr3_length: 14
cdr3_nt: TGTGCCAGCAGTTCAACAAGTTCCACAGATACGCAGTATTTT
cdr3_aa: CASSSTSSTDTQYF

d_call: -
j_call: TRBJ2-2
clone_size: -
v_call: TRBV3-1
cdr3_length: 14
cdr3_nt: TGTGCCAGCAGCCAAGGTATCGCAAGCGGGGAGCTGTTTTTT
cdr3_aa: CASSQGIASGELFF

d_call: TRBD1
j_call: TRBJ2-5
clone_size: many
v_call: TRBV5-1
cdr3_length: 14
cdr3_nt: TGCGCCAGCAGCTTGGGGACAGGGGACGAGACCCAGTACTTC
cdr3_aa: CASSLGTGDETQYF

d_call: TRBD2
j_call: TRBJ2-7
clone_size: -
v_call: TRBV3-1
cdr3_length: 13
cdr3_nt: TGTGCCAGCAGCCAAGATCCGGGGGGCGAGCAGTACTTC
cdr3_aa: CASSQDPGGEQYF

d_call: TRBD1
j_call: TRBJ1-2
clone_size: few
v_call: TRBV11-2
cdr3_length: 15
cdr3_nt: TGTGCCAGCAGCTTGGGACAGGGGGCTGAATATGGCTACACCTTC
cdr3_aa: CASSLGQGAEYGYTF

d_call: -
j_call: TRBJ2-3
clone_size: many
v_call: TRBV24-1
cdr3_length: 14
cdr3_nt: TGTGCCACCAGTGATGTGGGGATCACAGATACGCAGTATTTT
cdr3_aa: CATSDVGITDTQYF

d_call: -
j_call: TRBJ1-4
clone_size: few
v_call: TRBV12-5
cdr3_length: 15
cdr3_nt: TGTGCTAGTGCCCCGGGACTTGCAACTAATGAAAAACTGTTTTTT
cdr3_aa: CASAPGLATNEKLFF